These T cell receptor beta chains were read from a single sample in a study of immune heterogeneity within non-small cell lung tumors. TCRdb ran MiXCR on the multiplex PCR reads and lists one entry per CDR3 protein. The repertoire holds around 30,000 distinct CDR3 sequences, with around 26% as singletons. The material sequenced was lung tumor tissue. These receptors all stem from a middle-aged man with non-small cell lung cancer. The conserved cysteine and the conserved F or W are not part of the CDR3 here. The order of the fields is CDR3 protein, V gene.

CDR3: SVMRAFQETQY; V: TRBV29-1
CDR3: ASSPQRRARKY; V: TRBV11-2
CDR3: ASSDGLAGIGEQF; V: TRBV6-4
CDR3: ASSSLGSNEQF; V: TRBV7-9
CDR3: ASSSFSGSSYNEQF; V: TRBV5-1
CDR3: ASSTRGGGSGSAGQY; V: TRBV19
CDR3: ASSYFRDEQF; V: TRBV6-2/TRBV6-3
CDR3: ASSEGFGTEQF; V: TRBV25-1
CDR3: ASRGGTSASYEQY; V: TRBV7-2
CDR3: ASSLGPLYTQY; V: TRBV11-2
CDR3: ASSQDRDSSSYNDQF; V: TRBV4-1
CDR3: ASTESEKLF; V: TRBV6-1
CDR3: ARSKDRGTDTQY; V: TRBV2
CDR3: ASSPGQGADEQY; V: TRBV13
CDR3: ASSQLGRGFGGYT; V: TRBV3-1
CDR3: SARVWGQGAAYEQY; V: TRBV20-1
CDR3: AISDPGQGSYEQY; V: TRBV10-3
CDR3: SARVGISGSSYNEQF; V: TRBV20-1
CDR3: ASSLGYSRNEQF; V: TRBV11-2
CDR3: ATSARTSGSGELF; V: TRBV15
CDR3: ASSFQETQY; V: TRBV27
CDR3: ASSRDGPYGYT; V: TRBV19
CDR3: ASPGVTRQH; V: TRBV5-6
CDR3: SVVDGEQF; V: TRBV29-1
CDR3: ASRLGSGAGTDTQY; V: TRBV7-9
CDR3: SARLDGVGDEKLF; V: TRBV20-1
CDR3: DSRMTLLAENNEQF; V: TRBV19
CDR3: SARGPGELF; V: TRBV20-1
CDR3: ASSLGRGLTGELF; V: TRBV12-3/TRBV12-4
CDR3: ASSRTELNTGELF; V: TRBV11-3
CDR3: ASEYRGGGTEAF; V: TRBV5-1
CDR3: FSSRGTGVYEQY; V: TRBV19
CDR3: AIPEEDGNTIY; V: TRBV10-3
CDR3: SARRSGGTYEQY; V: TRBV20-1
CDR3: ASSPVLGPREEQY; V: TRBV9
CDR3: SARDFGGADIQY; V: TRBV20-1
CDR3: SAIGPLTSGRLNEQF; V: TRBV20-1
CDR3: ASREGRGMNTEAF; V: TRBV7-8
CDR3: ASSLWMGQGSSGNTIY; V: TRBV28
CDR3: ASSIDRGNSPLH; V: TRBV19
CDR3: ASSPPGQGSLYGYT; V: TRBV18
CDR3: ASGTSGGARNIQY; V: TRBV12-3/TRBV12-4
CDR3: AISESAVLAYEQY; V: TRBV10-3
CDR3: ASSSSGTGTVSSYNEQF; V: TRBV6-2/TRBV6-3
CDR3: ASSIYREGGTGELF; V: TRBV19
CDR3: ASSQFGRDEQY; V: TRBV3-1
CDR3: ASSYDGFNTEAF; V: TRBV5-1
CDR3: ASSLHEDTQY; V: TRBV12-3/TRBV12-4
CDR3: ASSLSTWTGDLYEQY; V: TRBV27
CDR3: ASSPRGTKETQY; V: TRBV6-2/TRBV6-3
CDR3: ASSLHRNYGYT; V: TRBV6-1